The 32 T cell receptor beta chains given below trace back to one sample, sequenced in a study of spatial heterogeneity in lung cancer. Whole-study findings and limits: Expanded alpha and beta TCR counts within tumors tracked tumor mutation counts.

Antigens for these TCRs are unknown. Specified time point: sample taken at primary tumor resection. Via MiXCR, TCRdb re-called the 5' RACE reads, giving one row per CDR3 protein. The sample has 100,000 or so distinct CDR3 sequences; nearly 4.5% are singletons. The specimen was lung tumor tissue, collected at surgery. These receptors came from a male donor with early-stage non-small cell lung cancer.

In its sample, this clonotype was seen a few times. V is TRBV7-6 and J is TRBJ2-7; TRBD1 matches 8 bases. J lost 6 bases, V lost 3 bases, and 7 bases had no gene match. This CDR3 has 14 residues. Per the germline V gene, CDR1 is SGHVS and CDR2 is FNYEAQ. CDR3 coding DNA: TGTGCCAGCAGCTTGATGACAGGGGCGGGCGAGCAGTACTTC. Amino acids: CASSLMTGAGEQYF. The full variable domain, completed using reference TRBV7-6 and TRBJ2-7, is GAGVSQSPRYKVTKRGQDVALRCDPISGHVSLYWYRQALGQGPEFLTYFNYEAQQDKSGLPNDRFSAERPEGSISTLTIQRTEQRDSAMYRCASSLMTGAGEQYFGPGTRLTVT.

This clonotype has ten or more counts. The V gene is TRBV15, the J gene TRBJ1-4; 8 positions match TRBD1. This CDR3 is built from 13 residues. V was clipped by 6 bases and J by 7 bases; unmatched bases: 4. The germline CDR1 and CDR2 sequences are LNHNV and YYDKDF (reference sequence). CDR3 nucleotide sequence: TGTGCCACCAGTTTACAGGGGGGTGAAAAACTGTTTTTT. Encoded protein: CATSLQGGEKLFF.

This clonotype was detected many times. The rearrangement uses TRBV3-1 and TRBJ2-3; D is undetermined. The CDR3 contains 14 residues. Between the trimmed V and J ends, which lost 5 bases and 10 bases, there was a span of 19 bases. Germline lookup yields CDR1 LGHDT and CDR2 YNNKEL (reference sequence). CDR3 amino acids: CASSTPFGADPQYF. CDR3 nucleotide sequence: TGTGCCAGCAGCACCCCCTTCGGCGCCGACCCGCAGTATTTT.

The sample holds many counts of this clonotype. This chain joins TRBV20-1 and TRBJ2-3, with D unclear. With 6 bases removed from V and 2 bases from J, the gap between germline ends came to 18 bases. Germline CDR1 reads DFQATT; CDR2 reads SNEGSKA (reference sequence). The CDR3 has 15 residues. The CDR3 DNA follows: TGCAGTGCCCCCAAGGCCGCGGAGTCCACAGATACGCAGTATTTT. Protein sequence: CSAPKAAESTDTQYF.

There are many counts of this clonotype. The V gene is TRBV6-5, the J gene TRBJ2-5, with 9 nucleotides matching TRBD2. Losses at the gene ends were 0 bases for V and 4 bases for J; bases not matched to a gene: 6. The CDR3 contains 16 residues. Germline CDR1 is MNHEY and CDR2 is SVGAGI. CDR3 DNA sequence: TGTGCCAGCAGTTACTCGAGTTTTAGCGGGAGAGAGACCCAGTACTTC. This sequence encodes CASSYSSFSGRETQYF.

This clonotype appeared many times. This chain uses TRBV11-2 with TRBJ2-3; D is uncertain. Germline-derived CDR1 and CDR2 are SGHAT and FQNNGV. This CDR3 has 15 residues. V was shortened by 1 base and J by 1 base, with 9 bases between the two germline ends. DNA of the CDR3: TGTGCCAGCAGCTTAGGAGTATTCGGCACAGATACGCAGTATTTT. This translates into CASSLGVFGTDTQYF.

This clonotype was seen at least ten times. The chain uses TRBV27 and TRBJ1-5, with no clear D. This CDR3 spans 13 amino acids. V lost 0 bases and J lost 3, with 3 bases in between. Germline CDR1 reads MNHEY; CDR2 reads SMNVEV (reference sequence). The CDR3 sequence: CASSLSLNQPQHF. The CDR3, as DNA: TGTGCCAGCAGTTTATCCCTCAATCAGCCCCAGCATTTT.

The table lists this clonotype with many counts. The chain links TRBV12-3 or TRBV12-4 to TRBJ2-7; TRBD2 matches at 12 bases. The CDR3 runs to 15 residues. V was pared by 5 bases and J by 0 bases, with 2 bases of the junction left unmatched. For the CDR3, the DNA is TGTGCCAGCAGTCCGACTAGCGGGAGCTCCTACGAGCAGTACTTC. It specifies CASSPTSGSSYEQYF.

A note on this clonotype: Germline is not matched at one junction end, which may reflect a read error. This CDR3 reads CVSSLGQVLSTPSGANVLTF. The CDR3 nucleotides read TGTGTCAGCAGCTTGGGACAGGTTCTTTCAACCCCCTCTGGGGCCAACGTCCTGACTTTC. The genes are TRBV5-5 and TRBJ2-6, with 8 bases aligning to TRBD1. Germline CDR1 SGHKS, CDR2 YYEKEE (reference sequence). The CDR3 loop spans 20 amino acids.

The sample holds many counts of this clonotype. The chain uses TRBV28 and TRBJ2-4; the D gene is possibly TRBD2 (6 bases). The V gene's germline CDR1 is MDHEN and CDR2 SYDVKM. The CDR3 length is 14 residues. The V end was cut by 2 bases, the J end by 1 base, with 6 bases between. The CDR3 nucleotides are TGTGCCAGCAGTTTAGGGGGGGCCAAAAACATTCAGTACTTC. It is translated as CASSLGGAKNIQYF. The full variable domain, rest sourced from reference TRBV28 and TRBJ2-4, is DVKVTQSSRYLVKRTGEKVFLECVQDMDHENMFWYRQDPGLGLRLIYFSYDVKMKEKGDIPEGYSVSREKKERFSLILESASTNQTSMYLCASSLGGAKNIQYFGAGTRLSVL.

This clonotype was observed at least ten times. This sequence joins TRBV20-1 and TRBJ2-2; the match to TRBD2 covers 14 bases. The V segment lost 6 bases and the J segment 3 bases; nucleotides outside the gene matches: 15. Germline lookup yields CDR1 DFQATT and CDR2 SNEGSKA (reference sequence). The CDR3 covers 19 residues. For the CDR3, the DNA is TGCAGTGCAAGCCTCGGGACTAGCGGGAGTCTGGCGGACACCGGGGAGCTGTTTTTT. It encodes CSASLGTSGSLADTGELFF.

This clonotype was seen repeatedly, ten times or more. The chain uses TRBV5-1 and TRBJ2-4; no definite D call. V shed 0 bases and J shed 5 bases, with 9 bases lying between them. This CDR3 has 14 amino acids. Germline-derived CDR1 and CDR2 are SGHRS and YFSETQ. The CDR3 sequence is CASSLVGSENIQYF. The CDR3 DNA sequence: TGCGCCAGCAGCTTGGTAGGGTCCGAAAACATTCAGTACTTC.

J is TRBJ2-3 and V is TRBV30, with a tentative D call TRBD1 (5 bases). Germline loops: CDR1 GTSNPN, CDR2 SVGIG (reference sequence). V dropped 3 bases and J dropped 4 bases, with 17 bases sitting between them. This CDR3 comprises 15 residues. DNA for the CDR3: TGTGCCTGGAGCGGACAAGGGTCTAGGGCAGATACGCAGTATTTT. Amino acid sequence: CAWSGQGSRADTQYF.

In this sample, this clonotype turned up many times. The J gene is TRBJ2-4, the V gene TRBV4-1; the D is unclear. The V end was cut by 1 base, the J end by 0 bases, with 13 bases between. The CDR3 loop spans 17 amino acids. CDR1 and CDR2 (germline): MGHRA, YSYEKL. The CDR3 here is CASSQVGLNLAKNIQYF. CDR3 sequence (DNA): TGCGCCAGCAGCCAAGTCGGATTAAATCTAGCCAAAAACATTCAGTACTTC.

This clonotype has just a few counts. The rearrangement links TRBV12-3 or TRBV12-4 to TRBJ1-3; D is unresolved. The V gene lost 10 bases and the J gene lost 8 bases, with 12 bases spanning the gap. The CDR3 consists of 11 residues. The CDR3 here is CATTQGHTIYF. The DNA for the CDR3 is TGTGCCACCACCCAAGGGCACACCATATATTTT.

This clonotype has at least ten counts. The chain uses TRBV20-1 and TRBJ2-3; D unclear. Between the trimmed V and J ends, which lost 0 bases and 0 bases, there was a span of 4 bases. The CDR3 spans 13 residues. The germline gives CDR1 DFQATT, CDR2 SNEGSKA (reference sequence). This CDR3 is CSARDTSTDTQYF. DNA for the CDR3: TGCAGTGCTAGAGATACGAGCACAGATACGCAGTATTTT.

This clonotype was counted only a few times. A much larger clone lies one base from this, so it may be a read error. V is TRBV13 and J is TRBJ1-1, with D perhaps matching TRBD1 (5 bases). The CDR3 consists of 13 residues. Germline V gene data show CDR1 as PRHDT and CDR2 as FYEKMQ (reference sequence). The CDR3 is CVSSSEIDSEAFF. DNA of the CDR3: TGTGTCAGCAGCTCCGAAATTGACAGTGAAGCTTTCTTT.

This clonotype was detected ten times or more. The CDR3 here is CASSVWENYNEQFF. The CDR3 DNA sequence: TGTGCCAGCAGCGTTTGGGAGAACTACAATGAGCAGTTCTTC. The gene calls are TRBV9 and TRBJ2-1; D perhaps matches TRBD2 (5 bases). The CDR3 is made up of 14 amino acids. Germline V gene sequence: CDR1 SGDLS, CDR2 YYNGEE. V was clipped by 2 bases and J by 3 bases, with 9 bases between them.

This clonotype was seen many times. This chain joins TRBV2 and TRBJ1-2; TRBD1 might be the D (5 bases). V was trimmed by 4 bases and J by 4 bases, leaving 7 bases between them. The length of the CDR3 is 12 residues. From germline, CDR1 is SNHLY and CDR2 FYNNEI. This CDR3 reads CASSVGTYGYTF. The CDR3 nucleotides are TGTGCCAGCAGTGTAGGGACCTATGGCTACACCTTC.

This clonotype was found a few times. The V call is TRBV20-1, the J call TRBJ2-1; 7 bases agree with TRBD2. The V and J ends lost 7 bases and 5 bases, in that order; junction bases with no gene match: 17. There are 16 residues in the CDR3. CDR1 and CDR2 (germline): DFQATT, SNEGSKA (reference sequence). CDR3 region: CSGEPAGGSVNNEQFF. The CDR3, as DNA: TGCAGTGGGGAACCCGCAGGCGGGAGTGTCAACAATGAGCAGTTCTTC.

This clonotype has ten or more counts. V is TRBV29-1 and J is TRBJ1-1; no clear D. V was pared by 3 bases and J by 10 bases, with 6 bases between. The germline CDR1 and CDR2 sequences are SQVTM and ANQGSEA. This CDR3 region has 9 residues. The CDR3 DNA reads TGCAGCGTTGACAGGACAGCTTTCTTT. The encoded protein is CSVDRTAFF.

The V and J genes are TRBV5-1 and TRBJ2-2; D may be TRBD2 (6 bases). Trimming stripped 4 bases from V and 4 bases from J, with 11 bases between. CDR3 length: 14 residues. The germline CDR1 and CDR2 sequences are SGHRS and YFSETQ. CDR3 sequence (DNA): TGCGCCAGCAGCGGACTATTTTTCACCGGGGAGCTGTTTTTT. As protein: CASSGLFFTGELFF.

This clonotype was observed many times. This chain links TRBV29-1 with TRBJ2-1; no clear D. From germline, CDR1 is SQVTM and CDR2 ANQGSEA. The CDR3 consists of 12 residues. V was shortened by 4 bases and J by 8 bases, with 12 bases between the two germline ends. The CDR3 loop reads CSVGRNPHEQFF. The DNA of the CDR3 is TGCAGCGTTGGCAGAAACCCCCATGAGCAGTTCTTC.

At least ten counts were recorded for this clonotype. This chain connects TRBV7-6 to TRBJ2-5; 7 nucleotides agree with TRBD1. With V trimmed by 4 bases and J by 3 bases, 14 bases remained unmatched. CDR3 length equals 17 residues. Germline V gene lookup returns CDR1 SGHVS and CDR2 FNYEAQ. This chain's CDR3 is CASSYLFGTAKEETQYF. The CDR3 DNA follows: TGTGCCAGCAGCTATCTTTTCGGGACAGCCAAAGAAGAGACCCAGTACTTC.

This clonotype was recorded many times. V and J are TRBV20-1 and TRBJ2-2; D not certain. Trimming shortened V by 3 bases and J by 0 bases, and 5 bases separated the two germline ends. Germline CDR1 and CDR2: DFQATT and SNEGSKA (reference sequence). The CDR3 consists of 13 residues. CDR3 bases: TGCAGTGCTAGCAAAACGAACACCGGGGAGCTGTTTTTT. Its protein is CSASKTNTGELFF.

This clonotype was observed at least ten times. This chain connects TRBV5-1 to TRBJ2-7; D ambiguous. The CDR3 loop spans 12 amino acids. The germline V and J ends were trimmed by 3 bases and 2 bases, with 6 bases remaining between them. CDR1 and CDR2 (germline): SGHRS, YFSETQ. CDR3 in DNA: TGCGCCAGCAGCTCCAGCCCCTACGAGCAGTACTTC. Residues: CASSSSPYEQYF. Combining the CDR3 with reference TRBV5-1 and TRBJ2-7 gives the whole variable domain KAGVTQTPRYLIKTRGQQVTLSCSPISGHRSVSWYQQTPGQGLQFLFEYFSETQRNKGNFPGRFSGRQFSNSRSEMNVSTLELGDSALYLCASSSSPYEQYFGPGTRLTVT.

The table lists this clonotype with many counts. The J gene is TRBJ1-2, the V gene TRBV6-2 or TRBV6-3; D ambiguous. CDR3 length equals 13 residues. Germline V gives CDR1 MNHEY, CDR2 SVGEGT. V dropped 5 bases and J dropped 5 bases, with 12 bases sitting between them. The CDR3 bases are TGTGCCAGCAGTCACGAGTTCGATTATGGCTACACCTTC. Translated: CASSHEFDYGYTF.

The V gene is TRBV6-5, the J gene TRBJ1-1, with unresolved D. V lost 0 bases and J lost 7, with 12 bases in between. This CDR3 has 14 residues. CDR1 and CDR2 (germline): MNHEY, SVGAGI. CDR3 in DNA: TGTGCCAGCAGTTACTCGAGAGGGAAGCGTGAAGCTTTCTTT. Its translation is CASSYSRGKREAFF.

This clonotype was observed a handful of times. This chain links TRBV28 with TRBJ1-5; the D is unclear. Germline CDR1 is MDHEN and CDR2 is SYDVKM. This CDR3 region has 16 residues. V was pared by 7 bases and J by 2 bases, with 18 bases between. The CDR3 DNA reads TGTGCCAGCACCACATCGCCCGGGAGAGGCAATCAGCCCCAGCATTTT. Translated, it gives CASTTSPGRGNQPQHF.

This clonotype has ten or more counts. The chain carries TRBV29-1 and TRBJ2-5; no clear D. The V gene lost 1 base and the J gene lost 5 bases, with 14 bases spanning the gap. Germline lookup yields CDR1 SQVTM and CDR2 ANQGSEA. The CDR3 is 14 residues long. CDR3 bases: TGCAGCGTTGAAGGTCTCTTCCCGTGGGAGACCCAGTACTTC. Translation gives CSVEGLFPWETQYF.

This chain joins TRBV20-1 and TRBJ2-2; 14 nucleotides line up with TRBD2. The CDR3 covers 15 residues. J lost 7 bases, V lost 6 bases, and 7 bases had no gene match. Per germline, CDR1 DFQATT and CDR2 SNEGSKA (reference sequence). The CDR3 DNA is TGCAGTGCCTTACCCGGGACTAGCGGGAGCGGGGAGCTGTTTTTT. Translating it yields CSALPGTSGSGELFF.

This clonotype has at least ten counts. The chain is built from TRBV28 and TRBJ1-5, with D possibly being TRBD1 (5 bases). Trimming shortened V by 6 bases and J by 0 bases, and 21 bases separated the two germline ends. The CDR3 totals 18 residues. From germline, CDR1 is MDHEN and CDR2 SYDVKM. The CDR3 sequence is CASSVPGLLLDSNQPQHF. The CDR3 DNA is TGTGCCAGCAGCGTACCAGGGCTACTACTAGATAGCAATCAGCCCCAGCATTTT. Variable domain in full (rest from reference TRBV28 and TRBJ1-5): DVKVTQSSRYLVKRTGEKVFLECVQDMDHENMFWYRQDPGLGLRLIYFSYDVKMKEKGDIPEGYSVSREKKERFSLILESASTNQTSMYLCASSVPGLLLDSNQPQHFGDGTRLSIL.